This is a list of T cell receptor beta chains from one sample in a study of blood T cells in healthy people across ages. TCRdb redid the calling of the 5' RACE reads with MiXCR, one entry per CDR3 protein. The table includes 650,000 to 800,000 distinct CDR3 sequences, about 50% detected once. The sequencing input was blood. The origin of the receptors is a woman of 80 years or more in good health. CDR3s include the opening cysteine and the closing phenylalanine or tryptophan. The D gene is left open where the match is weak. Size is omitted from some rows. Given values are once, few, many or a class for expanded clones.

D gene,V gene,J gene,clone size,CDR3 length,CDR3 protein,CDR3 DNA
-,TRBV27,TRBJ2-5,many,12,CAFRRLQETQYF,TGTGCCTTTCGGCGGCTACAAGAGACCCAGTACTTC
TRBD2,TRBV7-2,TRBJ2-3,many,15,CASSSSWTSLDTQYF,TGTGCCAGCAGCTCTTCGTGGACTAGCCTAGATACGCAGTATTTT
TRBD2,TRBV20-1,TRBJ2-7,-,17,CSASFASGPASSYEQYF,TGCAGTGCTAGTTTCGCTAGCGGTCCGGCAAGCTCCTACGAGCAGTACTTC
-,TRBV9,TRBJ2-2,few,16,CASSVDPLAGTGELFF,TGTGCCAGCAGCGTAGATCCGCTAGCAGGGACCGGGGAGCTGTTTTTT
-,TRBV20-1,TRBJ2-4,once,13,CSNNRGEENIQYF,TGCAGCAACAACCGGGGAGAAGAAAACATTCAGTACTTC
TRBD1,TRBV12-3/TRBV12-4,TRBJ2-3,many,16,CASSLRRTGSTDTQYF,TGTGCCAGCAGTTTAAGGAGGACAGGGAGCACAGATACGCAGTATTTT
-,TRBV2,TRBJ2-7,once,12,CASRTLLYEQYF,TGTGCCAGCAGGACCCTACTATACGAGCAGTACTTC
TRBD1,TRBV3-1,TRBJ1-2,many,14,CASSQGQGRYGYTF,TGTGCCAGCAGCCAAGGACAGGGCAGGTATGGCTACACCTTC
TRBD1,TRBV7-2,TRBJ2-3,few,14,CASSVQGPGDTQYF,TGTGCCAGCAGCGTACAGGGGCCCGGGGATACGCAGTATTTT
-,TRBV3-1,TRBJ2-4,-,14,CASSQRGGKNIQYF,TGTGCCAGCAGCCAAAGGGGTGGCAAAAACATTCAGTACTTC
TRBD1,TRBV7-3,TRBJ1-2,many,15,CASSRSGTDNYGYTF,TGTGCCAGCAGCCGATCCGGGACAGATAACTATGGCTACACCTTC
-,TRBV7-3,TRBJ2-1,-,15,CASGFAGGGLSEQFF,TGTGCCAGCGGCTTTGCCGGCGGGGGCTTAAGTGAGCAGTTCTTC
-,TRBV20-1,TRBJ2-3,-,15,CSANPTGSSTDTQYF,TGCAGTGCTAACCCTACCGGGTCTAGCACAGATACGCAGTATTTT
TRBD2,TRBV11-2,TRBJ2-1,many,14,CASSLGLAGAEQFF,TGTGCCAGCAGCTTAGGACTAGCGGGAGCTGAGCAGTTCTTC
TRBD2,TRBV5-1,TRBJ2-5,few,16,CASSFQRAGGGETQYF,TGCGCCAGCAGCTTCCAAAGGGCGGGAGGAGGAGAGACCCAGTACTTC
-,TRBV6-2/TRBV6-3,TRBJ2-3,-,14,CASRNTGFADTQYF,TGTGCCAGCAGAAATACAGGGTTCGCAGATACGCAGTATTTT
-,TRBV27,TRBJ2-1,-,15,CASSWLPGAGNEQFF,TGTGCCAGCAGTTGGCTCCCCGGGGCAGGCAATGAGCAGTTCTTC
-,TRBV5-1,TRBJ2-7,-,16,CASSPRPGAAIGEQYF,TGCGCCAGCAGCCCTCGCCCGGGGGCGGCGATCGGCGAGCAGTACTTC
-,TRBV12-3/TRBV12-4,TRBJ1-5,-,16,CASSLGPQGLNQPQHF,TGTGCCAGCAGTCTAGGCCCACAGGGTTTAAATCAGCCCCAGCATTTT
-,TRBV12-3/TRBV12-4,TRBJ1-1,-,15,CASSPNAGAYAEAFF,TGTGCCAGCAGTCCCAATGCAGGGGCGTACGCTGAAGCTTTCTTT
-,TRBV20-1,TRBJ1-2,-,12,CSARDERGGYTF,TGCAGTGCTAGAGATGAGAGGGGGGGCTACACCTTC
-,TRBV18,TRBJ1-1,-,15,CANSTQSRVNTEAFF,TGTGCCAACTCGACCCAAAGCAGGGTCAACACTGAAGCTTTCTTT